This record looks at one TCR beta chain sequence and its context. This sample is part of a study of blood T cell repertoires in COVID-19. Study-level information: Both acute and convalescent COVID-19 samples were obtained from the United States, Italy and Spain. PBMCs, B-cell-depleted T cells, or T cells provided the cDNA or gDNA that made up the material.

In the authors' workflow: Researchers report that nucleated cell counts were estimated from reference gene primer amplification. TCRdb's table, derived via immunoSEQ multiplex PCR, lists solely in-frame clones and lacks some. Clonal size and the V and J genes are those of that table, whereas D and trimming came from the DNA. The table includes hundreds of thousands of clones, over 80% detected once. Patients from Seattle were sampled longitudinally, starting during active infection. The ends lost 3 bases at V and 4 bases at J; junction bases unmatched: 8. The V gene's germline CDR1 is GTSNPN and CDR2 SVGIG (reference sequence). This CDR3 is 14 amino acids long.

The sequence was collected from a woman aged 45-65 years with COVID-19, enrolled during active disease. Sequenced: peripheral blood. The chain uses TRBV30 and TRBJ1-2; TRBD1 agrees at 7 bases. The chain's CDR3 is CAWRLRGQAYGYTF. CDR3 in DNA: TGTGCCTGGAGGCTCCGTGGACAGGCCTATGGCTACACCTTC.